This T cell receptor (beta chain) was identified during a study of early T cells in non-severe SARS-CoV-2 infection. V was pared by 5 bases and J by 4 bases, with 20 bases between. Germline V gene lookup returns CDR1 SEHNR and CDR2 FQNEAQ (reference sequence). This CDR3 comprises 16 residues. MiXCR, applied by TCRdb to the 5' RACE reads, yields one record per CDR3 protein. The repertoire includes tens of thousands of distinct CDR3 sequences, around 4% of them detected once, and about 9.3% sits in the top ten. This clonotype was seen many times. Source material: whole blood. The genes are TRBV7-9 and TRBJ1-1; D remains ambiguous. The sequence derives from an adult who was a healthcare worker with PCR-confirmed SARS-CoV-2 infection or an uninfected control (not recorded which). The CDR3 sequence: CASSPMLRWFGTEAFF. CDR3 coding DNA: TGTGCCAGCAGCCCAATGTTGCGATGGTTTGGCACTGAAGCTTTCTTT.